This paragraph reports one T cell receptor beta chain. This specimen belongs to a study of cytomegalovirus exposure and HLA in healthy donors. Primers for the PCR totalled 60 Vbeta and 13 Jbeta. Data came from immunoSEQ multiplex PCR; TCRdb stores just in-frame clones and leaves some out. The data show over 75,000 clones, roughly 80% seen once. The sequence derives from a man aged 50-60 years in good health and CMV-seropositive. Sequences were obtained from PBMCs.

CDR3 nucleotide sequence: TGTGCCAGCAGCTCAGAATGGACTGCCTACTCCTATAATTCACCCCTCCACTTT. Its protein is CASSSEWTAYSYNSPLHF. The chain is built from TRBV7-2 and TRBJ1-6; D remains unclear. V was trimmed by 4 bases and J by 0 bases, leaving 16 bases between them. This CDR3 has 18 amino acids. CDR1 is SGHTA, CDR2 FQGNSA, per germline.